The clone carrying this T cell receptor beta chain was seen ten or more times. With 5 bases removed from V and 6 bases from J, the gap between germline ends came to 14 bases. Germline CDR1 is SGHVS and CDR2 is FNYEAQ. The CDR3 is 14 residues long. Unique molecular identifiers were used to barcode this TCRbeta library. TCRdb called the PCR reads again in MiXCR, with one record for every CDR3 protein. Of roughly 100,000 distinct CDR3 sequences in the sample, roughly 8% are singletons; the top ten hold 6.9%. The entry originates in a study of T-cell reconstitution after alpha-beta-depleted transplantation in children.

The TCR was taken from a human donor who donated a stem cell graft to a child with congenital amegakaryocytic thrombocytopenia. The sample consisted of PBMCs from the stem cell graft donor, taken from the stem cell graft. V is TRBV7-6 and J is TRBJ2-1; possibly TRBD2 for D (6 bases). CDR3 in DNA: TGTGCCAGCAGCCCGATGGGAGGAGGCAATGAGCAGTTCTTC. This gives the protein CASSPMGGGNEQFF.